Sequencing of this T cell receptor (beta chain) was carried out in a study of T cell responses to AZD1222 COVID-19 vaccine. TCRdb's table, derived via immunoSEQ multiplex PCR, lists solely in-frame clones and lacks some. The sample carries 130,000 to 150,000 clones, approximately 90% recorded once. There are a few counts of this clone. Its specificity is unknown. Study results and caveats: Reportedly, nearly half the spike-specific TCRs target unmutated variant regions.

With 4 bases removed from V and 1 base from J, the gap between germline ends came to 10 bases. Germline lookup yields CDR1 LNHDA and CDR2 SQIVND (reference sequence). This CDR3 spans 14 amino acids. The chain combines TRBV19 with TRBJ1-1; D is unresolved. The sequence was obtained from an adult in good health. The specimen comprised peripheral blood, sampled on day 0 of AZD1222 vaccination. The CDR3 DNA follows: TGTGCCAGTAGTAGATCAGGAGAGAACACTGAAGCTTTCTTT. As protein: CASSRSGENTEAFF.